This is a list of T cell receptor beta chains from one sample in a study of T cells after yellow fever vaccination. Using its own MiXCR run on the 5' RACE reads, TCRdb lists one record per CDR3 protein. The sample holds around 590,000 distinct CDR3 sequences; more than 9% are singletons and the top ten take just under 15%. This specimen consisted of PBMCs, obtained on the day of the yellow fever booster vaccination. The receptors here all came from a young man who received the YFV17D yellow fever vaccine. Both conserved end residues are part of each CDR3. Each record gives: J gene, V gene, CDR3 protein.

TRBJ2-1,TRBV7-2,CASSFSISGYNEQFF
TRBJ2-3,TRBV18,CASSPRGGQGTDTQYF
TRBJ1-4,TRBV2,CASTVRGIEKLFF
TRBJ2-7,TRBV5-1,CASSMGGGRDEQYF
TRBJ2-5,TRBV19,CASSIQGSETQYF
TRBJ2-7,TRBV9,CASSGGDSYEQYF
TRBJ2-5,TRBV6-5,CASSYSTGLDETQYF
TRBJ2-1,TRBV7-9,CASSSRLAGDDEQFF
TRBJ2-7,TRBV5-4,CASSATSLSVGEQYF
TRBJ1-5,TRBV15,CATSRENSNQPQHF
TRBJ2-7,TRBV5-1,CASSLAPGPGSGEQYF
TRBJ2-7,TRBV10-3,CAITQGTSGINEQYF
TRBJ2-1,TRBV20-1,CSALPIGTSGRATTEVF